One and the same sample provided the 31 T cell receptor beta chains below, sequenced in a study of blood T cell repertoires in COVID-19. Sequenced by immunoSEQ multiplex PCR; TCRdb stores in-frame clones only, minus some. The data show approximately 400,000 clones, roughly 90% seen once. The specimen sequenced was peripheral blood. Receptors originate from a middle-aged man with acute or convalescent COVID-19.

The CDR3: CAWTGTSEDTQYF. The CDR3 DNA follows: TGTGCCTGGACGGGGACTAGCGAGGATACGCAGTATTTT. This sequence joins TRBV30 and TRBJ2-3; 10 nucleotides agree with TRBD2. Germline CDR1 is GTSNPN and CDR2 is SVGIG (reference sequence). This CDR3 region has 13 residues. Losses at the gene ends were 4 bases for V and 6 bases for J; bases not matched to a gene: 4.

V is TRBV6-5 and J is TRBJ1-2; a possible D gene is TRBD1 (5 bases). The V gene lost 0 bases and the J gene lost 4 bases, with 9 bases spanning the gap. Germline values: CDR1 MNHEY, CDR2 SVGAGI. The CDR3 sequence is 14 residues long. CDR3 amino acids: CASSYSGDTYGYTF. For the CDR3, the DNA is TGTGCCAGCAGTTACTCAGGGGATACCTATGGCTACACCTTC.

The chain has TRBV30 and TRBJ1-2; D possibly corresponds to TRBD1 (6 bases). This CDR3 contains 15 residues. V dropped 2 bases and J dropped 7 bases, with 20 bases sitting between them. Looked up from germline, CDR1 is GTSNPN and CDR2 is SVGIG (reference sequence). The CDR3 loop reads CAWSRWQGRGLGYTF. CDR3 sequence (DNA): TGTGCCTGGAGTAGATGGCAGGGGCGCGGGCTTGGCTACACCTTC.

The table lists this clone with a few counts. The rearrangement joins TRBV7-9 to TRBJ1-2, with D maybe TRBD1 (6 bases). V was trimmed by 1 base and J by 4 bases, leaving 10 bases between them. Germline V gene data show CDR1 as SEHNR and CDR2 as FQNEAQ (reference sequence). The CDR3 consists of 14 residues. CDR3 residues: CASSLGGRIYGYTF. In nucleotides, the CDR3 is TGTGCCAGCAGCTTAGGGGGGCGCATCTATGGCTACACCTTC. The full variable domain, rest sourced from reference TRBV7-9 and TRBJ1-2, is DTGVSQNPRHKITKRGQNVTFRCDPISEHNRLYWYRQTLGQGPEFLTYFQNEAQLEKSRLLSDRFSAERPKGSFSTLEIQRTEQGDSAMYLCASSLGGRIYGYTFGSGTRLTVV.

This clone was observed at least ten times. The chain couples TRBV27 to TRBJ2-7; TRBD1 matches at 10 bases. CDR1 and CDR2 from the germline V gene are MNHEY and SMNVEV (reference sequence). The CDR3 is 17 amino acids. With V trimmed by 4 bases and J by 1 base, 10 bases remained unmatched. CDR3 protein: CASSSYRRDRGSYEQYF. As DNA, the CDR3 is TGTGCCAGCAGTTCCTACCGCCGGGACAGGGGTTCCTACGAGCAGTACTTC.

The chain carries TRBV3-1 (or the pseudogene TRBV3-2) and TRBJ1-5; a weak D match, TRBD1 (5 bases). CDR1 is LGHDT and CDR2 is YNNKEL in the germline V gene (reference sequence). V was clipped by 8 bases and J by 2 bases, with 7 bases between them. There are 12 residues in the CDR3. The CDR3 bases are TGTGCCAGCGGCAGGGGCAATCAGCCCCAGCATTTT. Translated: CASGRGNQPQHF.

The rearrangement uses TRBV2 and TRBJ1-6, with 8 nucleotides matching TRBD1. Trimming took 5 bases from V and 7 from J; bases not matched to a gene: 7. Germline CDR1 reads SNHLY; CDR2 reads FYNNEI. There are 15 residues in the CDR3. CDR3 region: CASSTRTGRNSPLHF. CDR3 bases: TGTGCCAGCAGTACGAGGACAGGGCGAAATTCACCCCTCCACTTT.

V gene TRBV19 combines with J gene TRBJ2-2, with 11 bases matching TRBD2. The junction had 10 bases not matched to a gene; V was cut back by 3 bases and J by 7 bases. CDR3 length: 17 amino acids. Germline lookup yields CDR1 LNHDA and CDR2 SQIVND (reference sequence). CDR3 protein: CASSIGGSGRVIGELFF. The CDR3 DNA sequence: TGTGCCAGTAGTATCGGTGGTAGCGGGAGGGTAATCGGGGAGCTGTTTTTT.

The V and J genes are TRBV10-1 and TRBJ1-1, with D possibly TRBD1 on 5 matching bases. Germline V gene sequence: CDR1 WNHNN, CDR2 SYGVQD (reference sequence). The CDR3 sequence is 16 residues long. V shed 4 bases and J shed 2 bases, with 17 bases lying between them. CDR3 region: CASSADKTGENTEAFF. CDR3 nucleotide sequence: TGCGCCAGCAGTGCGGACAAGACGGGGGAAAACACTGAAGCTTTCTTT.

The V and J genes are TRBV21-1 and TRBJ1-5. TRBV21-1 is reported as a pseudogene. The CDR3 loop spans 21 amino acids. The CDR3 here is CASSRLFAGLLNENSNQPQHF. CDR3 coding DNA: TGTGCCAGCAGCAGACTCTTTGCGGGGCTCCTCAACGAGAATAGCAATCAGCCCCAGCATTTT.

The chain recombines TRBV5-8 with TRBJ2-4, with 10 bases identical to TRBD1. The CDR3 is made up of 15 amino acids. Germline trimming cut 4 bases from V and 8 bases from J; bases unmatched to any gene: 9. Germline V gives CDR1 SGHTS, CDR2 YDEGEE. CDR3 sequence reads: CASSLLRDRGHIQYF. In DNA, the CDR3 is TGTGCCAGCAGCCTCCTTAGGGACAGGGGACACATTCAGTACTTC.

This rearrangement joins TRBV29-1 to TRBJ1-1; D is unclear. The CDR3 is made up of 12 amino acids. V dropped 3 bases and J dropped 5 bases, with 10 bases sitting between them. The germline gives CDR1 SQVTM, CDR2 ANQGSEA. Here the CDR3 reads CSVEGAETEAFF. In DNA form, the CDR3 reads TGCAGCGTTGAGGGAGCAGAGACTGAAGCTTTCTTT.

The rearrangement links TRBV4-3 to TRBJ1-6; D perhaps matches TRBD1 (5 bases). CDR3 size: 15 residues. Looked up from germline, CDR1 is LGHNA and CDR2 is YSLEER. V shed 0 bases and J shed 10 bases, with 13 bases lying between them. DNA of the CDR3: TGCGCCAGCAGCCAAGATGCGCGGGGGAACTCACCCCTCCACTTT. Translated, it gives CASSQDARGNSPLHF.

The genes are TRBV20-1 and TRBJ1-2, with D maybe TRBD1 (5 bases). V lost 3 bases, J lost 0 bases, and 8 bases lay in between. The CDR3 loop spans 13 amino acids. The V gene's germline CDR1 is DFQATT and CDR2 SNEGSKA (reference sequence). The CDR3 DNA reads TGCAGTGCTAGTCCAGGGACTAACTATGGCTACACCTTC. It yields the protein CSASPGTNYGYTF.

The chain recombines TRBV29-1 with TRBJ2-5; no reliable D call. The CDR3 is made up of 10 amino acids. Germline-derived CDR1 and CDR2 are SQVTM and ANQGSEA. Trimming left V 3 bases short and J 4 bases short, with 3 bases between. The CDR3 nucleotides read TGCAGCGTTGATAGAGAGACCCAGTACTTC. This translates into CSVDRETQYF.

The chain has TRBV9 and TRBJ1-1; D perhaps matches TRBD1 (5 bases). The CDR3 runs to 13 residues. The V gene lost 4 bases and the J gene lost 4 bases, with 11 bases spanning the gap. The V gene's germline CDR1 is SGDLS and CDR2 YYNGEE. CDR3 in amino acids: CASSFRQGTEAFF. The CDR3 region has the DNA TGTGCCAGCAGCTTCCGTCAGGGCACTGAAGCTTTCTTT.

This clone was observed a few times. The chain is built from TRBV5-1 and TRBJ1-2; 7 bases match TRBD1. Losses at the gene ends were 4 bases for V and 4 bases for J; bases not matched to a gene: 10. Germline V gene sequence: CDR1 SGHRS, CDR2 YFSETQ. The CDR3 is 15 residues long. The CDR3 DNA follows: TGCGCCAGCAGCAACACAGGGGCTAGGGGCTATGGCTACACCTTC. Protein product: CASSNTGARGYGYTF.

The chain uses TRBV9 and TRBJ2-2; 7 bases map to TRBD2. The CDR3 is made up of 18 amino acids. V was pared by 3 bases and J by 6 bases, with 17 bases of the junction left unmatched. Germline V gene lookup returns CDR1 SGDLS and CDR2 YYNGEE. The CDR3 sequence is CASSETRGLEGFSGELFF. CDR3 coding DNA: TGTGCCAGCAGCGAAACTCGTGGACTAGAGGGTTTCTCCGGGGAGCTGTTTTTT.

The rearrangement joins TRBV13 to TRBJ2-3; possible D gene TRBD2, 5 bases. The germline CDR1 and CDR2 sequences are PRHDT and FYEKMQ (reference sequence). The CDR3 has 13 residues. V was shortened by 2 bases and J by 3 bases, with 6 bases between the two germline ends. This CDR3 reads CASSLPGTDTQYF. As DNA, the CDR3 is TGTGCCAGCAGCTTACCGGGGACAGATACGCAGTATTTT.

J is TRBJ2-7 and V is TRBV7-9; D might be TRBD1 (6 bases). Trimming stripped 5 bases from V and 3 bases from J, with 11 bases between. Germline assignment: CDR1 SEHNR and CDR2 FQNEAQ (reference sequence). CDR3 length: 13 amino acids. This chain's CDR3 is CASSPEGDYEQYF. CDR3 bases: TGTGCCAGCAGCCCCGAGGGGGACTACGAGCAGTACTTC.

This clone was recorded only once. The genes are TRBV28 and TRBJ2-1; 8 bases are shared with TRBD1. Germline V lookup: CDR1 MDHEN, CDR2 SYDVKM. This CDR3 is 18 amino acids long. V shed 6 bases and J 3 bases; nucleotides not matched to a gene: 16. CDR3 sequence: CASSKLGTGAFNYNEQFF. The CDR3 nucleotides are TGTGCCAGCAGCAAACTTGGGACAGGTGCCTTTAACTACAATGAGCAGTTCTTC.

The CDR3 DNA follows: TGTGCCAGCAGTCCCTCAACTAGCGGGGGGGCCAGTGAGCAGTTCTTC. Translating it yields CASSPSTSGGASEQFF. This sequence joins TRBV6-4 and TRBJ2-1; TRBD2 agrees at 13 bases. CDR1 and CDR2 from the germline V gene are MRHNA and SNTAGT. The V segment lost 5 bases and the J segment 9 bases; nucleotides outside the gene matches: 10. The CDR3 runs 16 residues.

This rearrangement joins TRBV13 to TRBJ2-3; TRBD1 matches 7 bases. Germline CDR1 reads PRHDT; CDR2 reads FYEKMQ (reference sequence). V was pared by 6 bases and J by 0 bases, with 12 bases of the junction left unmatched. The CDR3 is 17 residues long. In nucleotides, the CDR3 is TGTGCCAGCAGAGCAGTACAGGGGCACCTTAGCACAGATACGCAGTATTTT. Protein: CASRAVQGHLSTDTQYF.

This clone came up many times. The chain carries TRBV6-1 and TRBJ2-2; possible D gene TRBD2, 6 bases. The germline CDR1 and CDR2 sequences are MNHNS and SASEGT. V shed 3 bases and J shed 6 bases, with 8 bases lying between them. The CDR3 runs to 13 residues. CDR3 in amino acids: CASSEGEAGELFF. The CDR3 DNA reads TGTGCCAGCAGTGAGGGGGAGGCCGGGGAGCTGTTTTTT.

The V call is TRBV7-6, the J call TRBJ2-1; possible D gene TRBD2, 5 bases. Between the trimmed V and J ends, which lost 5 bases and 0 bases, there was a span of 17 bases. CDR3 length: 17 amino acids. CDR1 SGHVS and CDR2 FNYEAQ come from the germline V gene. CDR3 bases: TGTGCCAGCAGCCCGTCCATCTTAGCGAGCTCCTACAATGAGCAGTTCTTC. Protein: CASSPSILASSYNEQFF.

This clone came up a few times. J is TRBJ1-4 and V is TRBV9; D gene ambiguous. V was shortened by 1 base and J by 5 bases, with 12 bases between the two germline ends. The CDR3 covers 15 residues. CDR1 is SGDLS, CDR2 YYNGEE, per germline. CDR3 nucleotide sequence: TGTGCCAGCAGCGTACTCCCAGATCCCAATGAAAAACTGTTTTTT. It specifies CASSVLPDPNEKLFF.

The rearrangement uses TRBV27 and TRBJ1-5, with no clear D. Trimming shortened V by 3 bases and J by 2 bases, and 11 bases separated the two germline ends. The germline V gene encodes CDR1 MNHEY and CDR2 SMNVEV (reference sequence). The CDR3 contains 15 residues. CDR3 residues: CASSLSLTGNQPQHF. The CDR3 DNA sequence: TGTGCCAGCAGTTTGTCGCTAACGGGCAATCAGCCCCAGCATTTT.

The V call is TRBV18, the J call TRBJ2-5; D is unclear. The CDR3 has 14 amino acids. The germline gives CDR1 KGHSH, CDR2 LQKENI. Trimming stripped 3 bases from V and 2 bases from J, with 10 bases between. CDR3 nucleotide sequence: TGTGCCAGCTCACCTATTCAGCGTCAAGAGACCCAGTACTTC. Its protein is CASSPIQRQETQYF.

The CDR3 is CATSTGTGSYMVEKLFF. The CDR3 DNA is TGCGCCACTTCCACCGGGACAGGGTCGTATATGGTCGAAAAACTGTTTTTT. This rearrangement joins TRBV5-1 to TRBJ1-4, with TRBD1 matching 9 bases. The CDR3 covers 17 residues. V lost 9 bases, J lost 8 bases, and 20 bases stayed unmatched. Germline CDR1 SGHRS, CDR2 YFSETQ. Together with reference TRBV5-1 and TRBJ1-4, the CDR3 gives the full variable domain: KAGVTQTPRYLIKTRGQQVTLSCSPISGHRSVSWYQQTPGQGLQFLFEYFSETQRNKGNFPGRFSGRQFSNSRSEMNVSTLELGDSALYLCATSTGTGSYMVEKLFFGSGTQLSVL.

This clone turned up a few times. One end of the junction varies from germline; a read error may be responsible. This chain joins TRBV7-7 and TRBJ2-2, with a possible D match to TRBD2 (5 bases). The germline CDR1 and CDR2 sequences are SSHAT and FNYEAQ (reference sequence). This CDR3 is built from 15 residues. CDR3 DNA sequence: TGTGCTAGCAGCTTAGCGCTGGGCAACACCGGGGAGCTGTTTTTT. Amino acids: CASSLALGNTGELFF.

The DNA of the CDR3 is TGCGCCAGCAGCCAAGTAACGGGTCATCAGCCCCAGCATTTT. It codes for CASSQVTGHQPQHF. The V and J genes are TRBV4-1 and TRBJ1-5; no reliable D call. Deletions cut 1 base from V and 5 bases from J, with 9 bases between. The CDR3 covers 14 residues. CDR1 is MGHRA, CDR2 YSYEKL, per germline.